The sequence of this T cell receptor beta chain was determined in a study of blood T cell repertoires in COVID-19 (TCRdb year 2020). Regarding the research as a whole: The collaborator samples originated in the United States, Italy and Spain and spanned the acute and convalescent phases of COVID-19. The prospective study material was composed of cDNA or gDNA derived from T cells, B-cell-depleted T cells, or PBMCs. Subjects who had been exposed to COVID-19, were actively infected with it, or had recovered from it provided the deeply sampled blood TCRbeta repertoires that made up the dataset. The repertoires were made available in a free public database intended to serve as a resource for research on the immune response to SARS-CoV-2. The samples were drawn from the first 160 participants of the ongoing ImmuneRACE study and from about 1,200 subjects provided by 6 global collaborators. A de-identified subject ID, COVID-19 status, age in years and sex were almost always included in the sample metadata. HLA class I and class II types, where available, came from metadata supplied by the sample provider rather than from assay-based typing. General study outcomes and caveats: Clinical and demographic metadata were provided uncurated, with the amount varying by source and participant.

Enrolling through a virtual design, the prospective study's participants ranged in age from about 18 to 100 years and lived across approximately 25 United States geographic areas. To assign participants to cohorts, the prospective study relied on clinical history that participants themselves reported in a screening survey and a study questionnaire. For ImmuneRACE Cohort 3, a participant was defined as recovered based on two consecutive negative NP/OP PCR tests, clearance by a healthcare professional, or resolution of symptoms. Mobile phlebotomists in the prospective study collected whole blood, serum and a nasopharyngeal or oropharyngeal swab from every participant. Over an approximately 2-month period, participants in the prospective study had the option of providing additional blood draws and questionnaires. Before DNA extraction, blood samples from the prospective study were shipped at room temperature or frozen.

A remark on this clone: Its antigen has not been determined. Per-base quality was not reported, and no clone a single base away is much larger than it.

The immunoSEQ Assay, a bias-controlled multiplex PCR, was used to amplify TCRbeta CDR3 regions from genomic DNA. Per the authors' processing: The number of nucleated cells in each sample was estimated by amplification of reference gene primers within the assay. Sequence reads were collapsed and filtered to measure the absolute abundance of every unique TCRbeta CDR3 rearrangement. For each sample, productive Simpson clonality was calculated as the square root of Simpson's diversity index across productive rearrangements. TCRdb holds this immuneACCESS table with in-frame rearrangements only. Some clones are missing; in checked studies, unresolved V genes explain under half, and the rest has no known cause. V and J calls and clone size come straight from that table; D and trimming were deduced from the DNA. The sample profile shows some 400,000 clones; 89% of them were found once. About 1.8% of the sample is in the top ten clones.

The sequenced material came from PBMCs or T cells enriched from blood (not recorded which). This clonotype was sampled from a woman aged 25 to 45 who had recovered from COVID-19.

The bases are TGTGCCAGCTCGTTACAGCTAGCCAAAAACATTCAGTACTTC. Translated, this is CASSLQLAKNIQYF. This sequence uses TRBV5-4 and TRBJ2-4, with no confidently assigned D gene. CDR1 and CDR2 are drawn from the germline V gene (reference sequence): SGHNT, YYREEE. Between the V and J ends, shortened by 7 bases and 0 bases respectively, the junction contains 11 bases. The CDR3 contains 14 residues, cysteine and phenylalanine counted. This entry keeps only the CDR3 DNA: 42 bases, framed from base 1.